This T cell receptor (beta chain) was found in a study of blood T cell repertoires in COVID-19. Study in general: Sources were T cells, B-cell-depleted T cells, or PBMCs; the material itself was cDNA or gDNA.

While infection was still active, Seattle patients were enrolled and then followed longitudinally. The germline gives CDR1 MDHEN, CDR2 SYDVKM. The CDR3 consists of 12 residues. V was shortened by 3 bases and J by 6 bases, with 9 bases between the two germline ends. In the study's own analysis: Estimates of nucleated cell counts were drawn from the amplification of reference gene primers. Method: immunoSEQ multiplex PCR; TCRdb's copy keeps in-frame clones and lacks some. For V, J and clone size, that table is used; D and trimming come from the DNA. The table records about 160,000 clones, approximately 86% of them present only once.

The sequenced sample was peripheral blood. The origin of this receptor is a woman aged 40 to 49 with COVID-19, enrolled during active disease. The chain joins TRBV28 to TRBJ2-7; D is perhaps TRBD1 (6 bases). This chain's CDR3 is CASSFLRGEQYF. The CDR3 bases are TGTGCCAGCAGTTTCCTCAGGGGCGAGCAGTACTTC.